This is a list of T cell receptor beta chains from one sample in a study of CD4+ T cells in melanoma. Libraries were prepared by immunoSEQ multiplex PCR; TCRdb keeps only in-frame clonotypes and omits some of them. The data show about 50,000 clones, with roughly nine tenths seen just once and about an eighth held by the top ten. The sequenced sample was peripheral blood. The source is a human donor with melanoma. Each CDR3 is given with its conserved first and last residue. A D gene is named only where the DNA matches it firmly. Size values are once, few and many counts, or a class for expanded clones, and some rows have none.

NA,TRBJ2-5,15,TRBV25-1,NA,TGTGCCAGCAGTGAATCTACAGGGAACCAAGAGACCCAGTACTTC,CASSESTGNQETQYF
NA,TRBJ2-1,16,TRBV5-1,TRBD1,TGCGCCAGCAGCTTGACAGGGGGCATCTCCTACAATGAGCAGTTCTTC,CASSLTGGISYNEQFF
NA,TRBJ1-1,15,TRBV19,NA,TGTGCCAGTAGGGCCTTTTCGGGGGTGAACACTGAAGCTTTCTTT,CASRAFSGVNTEAFF
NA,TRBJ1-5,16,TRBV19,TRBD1,TGTGCCAGTAGTACAAACAGGGACAGGGGATATCAGCCCCAGCATTTT,CASSTNRDRGYQPQHF
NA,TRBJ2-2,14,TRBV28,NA,TGTGCCAGCGGCCCGAGGGAATCCACCGGGGAGCTGTTTTTT,CASGPRESTGELFF
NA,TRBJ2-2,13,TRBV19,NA,TGTGCCAGTAGTAAGGATTACACCGGGGAGCTGTTTTTT,CASSKDYTGELFF
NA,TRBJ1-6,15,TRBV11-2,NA,TGTGCCAGCAGCCCCCGGGGAGATTATAATTCACCCCTCCACTTT,CASSPRGDYNSPLHF
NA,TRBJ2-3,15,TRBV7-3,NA,TGTGCCAGCAGCTTATTTGGGGGGCAGACAGATACGCAGTATTTT,CASSLFGGQTDTQYF
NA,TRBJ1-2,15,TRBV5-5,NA,TGTGCCAGCAGCTTGTTCTCGCAACCCGAAATGGGCTACACCTTC,CASSLFSQPEMGYTF
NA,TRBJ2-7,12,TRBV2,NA,TGTGCCAGCAGTGCGACTAGCTACGAGCAGTACTTC,CASSATSYEQYF
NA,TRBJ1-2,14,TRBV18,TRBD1,TGTGCCAGCTCAAGGGACAGTCTCGGGGATGGCTACACCTTC,CASSRDSLGDGYTF
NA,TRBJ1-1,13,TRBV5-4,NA,TGTGCCAGCAGGATTACAGGGAACGGTGAAGCTTTCTTT,CASRITGNGEAFF
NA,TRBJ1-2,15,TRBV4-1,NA,TGCGCCAGCAGCATACGTTCGACAGGTAGCTATGGCTACACCTTC,CASSIRSTGSYGYTF
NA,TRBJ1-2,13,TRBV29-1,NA,TGCAGCGTTGAAGACCTCAGGGACTATGGCTACACCTTC,CSVEDLRDYGYTF
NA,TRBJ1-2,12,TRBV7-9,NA,TGTGCCAGCAGCTCCTCATCGTCTGGCTACACCTTC,CASSSSSSGYTF
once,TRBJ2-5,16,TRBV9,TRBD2,TGTGCCAGCAGCGTAGGTTTAGCGGGGGGGCCGGAGACCCAGTACTTC,CASSVGLAGGPETQYF
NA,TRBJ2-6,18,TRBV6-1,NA,TGTGCCAGCAGTGAATTCGCTCGGCATCCAACCTTGGCCAACGTCCTGACTTTC,CASSEFARHPTLANVLTF
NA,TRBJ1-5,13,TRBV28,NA,TGTGCCAGCAAGGTACAGTACAATCAGCCCCAGCATTTT,CASKVQYNQPQHF
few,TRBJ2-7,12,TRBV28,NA,TGTGCCAGCAGTTTTATGACCTACGAGCAGTACTTC,CASSFMTYEQYF
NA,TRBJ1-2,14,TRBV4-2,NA,TGTGCCAGCAGCCAACCACAGGAGACCTATGGCTACACCTTC,CASSQPQETYGYTF
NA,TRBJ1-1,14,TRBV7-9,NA,TGTGCCAGCAGCTTATCACTTTCCGACACTGAAGCTTTCTTT,CASSLSLSDTEAFF
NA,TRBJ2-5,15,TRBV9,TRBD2,TGTGCCAGCAGCGTAGACCTAGCGGGAGAAGAGACCCAGTACTTC,CASSVDLAGEETQYF
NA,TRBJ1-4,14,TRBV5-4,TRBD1,TGTGCCAGCAGCCCGGGACAGAAGAACGAAAAACTGTTTTTT,CASSPGQKNEKLFF
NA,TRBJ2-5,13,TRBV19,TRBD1,TGTGCCAGTGGGACAGGGGGTCTGGAGACCCAGTACTTC,CASGTGGLETQYF
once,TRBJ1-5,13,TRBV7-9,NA,TGTGCCAGCAGCTTAAATTCAAATCAGCCCCAGCATTTT,CASSLNSNQPQHF
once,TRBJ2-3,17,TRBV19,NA,TGTGCCAGTAGTATCGAAGGAGATCTAGATAGCACAGATACGCAGTATTTT,CASSIEGDLDSTDTQYF
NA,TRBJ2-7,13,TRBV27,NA,TGTGCCAGCAGTTTTTCGGAGGCCTACGAGCAGTACTTC,CASSFSEAYEQYF
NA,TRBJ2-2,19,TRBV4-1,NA,TGCGCCAGCAGCCAAGGCGGCGGCCCCTCTAGCCGGAACACCGGGGAGCTGTTTTTT,CASSQGGGPSSRNTGELFF
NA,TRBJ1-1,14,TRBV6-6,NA,TGTGCCAGCAGTTACGGGGGCCCGGGCACTGAAGCTTTCTTT,CASSYGGPGTEAFF
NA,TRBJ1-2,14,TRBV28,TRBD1,TGTGCCAGCAGTCCGGGACAGGGGGCAGGAGGCTACACCTTC,CASSPGQGAGGYTF
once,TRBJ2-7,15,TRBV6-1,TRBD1,TGTGCCAGCAGTGAAGCGTCCGGGACAGATTACGAGCAGTACTTC,CASSEASGTDYEQYF
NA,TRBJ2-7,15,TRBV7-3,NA,TGTGCCAGCAGCCCCAGTTCGGGGCGCTACGACGAGCAGTACTTC,CASSPSSGRYDEQYF
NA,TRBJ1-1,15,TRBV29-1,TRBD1,TGCAGCGTCAGGACCGGGACAGCCGGAAACACTGAAGCTTTCTTT,CSVRTGTAGNTEAFF
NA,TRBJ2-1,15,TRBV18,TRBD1,TGTGCCAGCTCACCACCGCAGGGACAGAACAATGAGCAGTTCTTC,CASSPPQGQNNEQFF
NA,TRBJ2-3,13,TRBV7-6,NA,TGTGCCAGCAGCTTAGGCAGGACAGATACGCAGTATTTT,CASSLGRTDTQYF
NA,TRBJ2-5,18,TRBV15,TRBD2,TGTGCCACCAGCAGATCATTTAGCGGGGGGCCGGTCAGGGAGACCCAGTACTTC,CATSRSFSGGPVRETQYF
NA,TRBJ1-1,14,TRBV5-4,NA,TGTGCCAGCAGCCTTGGGACGGTTGACACTGAAGCTTTCTTT,CASSLGTVDTEAFF
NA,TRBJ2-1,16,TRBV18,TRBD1,TGTGCCAGCTCACCGCCGGGACAGGGGCTATACAATGAGCAGTTCTTC,CASSPPGQGLYNEQFF
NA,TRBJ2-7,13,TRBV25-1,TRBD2,TGTGCCAGCATCATTAGGGAGGGAGGGGAGCAGTACTTC,CASIIREGGEQYF
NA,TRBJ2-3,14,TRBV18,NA,TGTGCCAGCTCTCCCTTAGGGGGTGCAGATACGCAGTATTTT,CASSPLGGADTQYF
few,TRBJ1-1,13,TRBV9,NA,TGTGCCAGCAGCGTAGATATGTTCAGCGAAGCTTTCTTT,CASSVDMFSEAFF
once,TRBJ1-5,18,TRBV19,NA,TGTGCCAGTAGAAAAATCATATATCCCAGAAATAGCAATCAGCCCCAGCATTTT,CASRKIIYPRNSNQPQHF
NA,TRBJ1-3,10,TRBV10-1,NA,TGCGCCAGCAGTGGGGGCACCATATATTTT,CASSGGTIYF